The 25 T cell receptor beta chains listed next were all sequenced from one sample in a study of T cell changes during pregnancy in multiple sclerosis. Data came from immunoSEQ multiplex PCR; TCRdb stores just in-frame clones and leaves some out. The table records around 130,000 clones, approximately 93% of them present only once. The specimen was peripheral blood, collected before pregnancy. These receptors were obtained from a female donor with multiple sclerosis, enrolled in a pregnancy study.

The chain uses TRBV28 and TRBJ2-7; 7 bases line up with TRBD1. The V gene's germline CDR1 is MDHEN and CDR2 SYDVKM. Trimming took 3 bases from V and 5 from J; bases not matched to a gene: 7. CDR3 size: 14 residues. The CDR3 nucleotides read TGTGCCAGCAGTTTTACAGGGGAAGCCAACGAGCAGTACTTC. Translated: CASSFTGEANEQYF.

This rearrangement joins TRBV28 to TRBJ2-1; unclear D gene. The CDR3 extends over 12 amino acids. V was clipped by 10 bases and J by 6 bases, with 13 bases between them. Germline CDR1 and CDR2: MDHEN and SYDVKM. CDR3 sequence reads: CATTRVTNEQFF. CDR3 DNA sequence: TGTGCCACCACCCGGGTAACCAATGAGCAGTTCTTC.

This chain joins TRBV6-6 and TRBJ1-2, with D possibly TRBD1 on 6 matching bases. In germline, CDR1 is MNHNY, CDR2 SVGAGI (reference sequence). V was trimmed by 8 bases and J by 2 bases, leaving 15 bases between them. This CDR3 comprises 14 residues. The CDR3 region is CASGGPGHNYGYTF. CDR3 nucleotide sequence: TGTGCCAGCGGGGGACCGGGACACAACTATGGCTACACCTTC.

This rearrangement joins TRBV7-3 to TRBJ2-3; weak D call: TRBD1 (6 bases). CDR1 SGHTA and CDR2 FQGTGA come from the germline V gene. The germline V and J ends were trimmed by 5 bases and 1 base, with 7 bases remaining between them. The CDR3 loop spans 13 amino acids. CDR3 region: CASSRQGTDTQYF. The CDR3 bases are TGTGCCAGCAGCCGACAGGGCACAGATACGCAGTATTTT.

This chain connects TRBV28 to TRBJ1-2; D ambiguous. Germline assignment: CDR1 MDHEN and CDR2 SYDVKM. There are 14 residues in the CDR3. Trimming removed 1 base from V and 4 bases from J, with 10 bases in between. Here the CDR3 DNA reads TGTGCCAGCAGTTTATCCGCGCAGGTCTATGGCTACACCTTC. It encodes CASSLSAQVYGYTF.

The CDR3 loop reads CTSSQSRGLAADTQYF. The CDR3 coding sequence is TGCACCAGCAGCCAATCACGAGGACTAGCGGCAGATACGCAGTATTTT. This sequence joins TRBV1 and TRBJ2-3; TRBD2, the table's D call, was not compared with the DNA. TRBV1 is a known pseudogene. This CDR3 has 16 residues.

The sample holds one count of this clone. V gene TRBV15 combines with J gene TRBJ2-7; a weak D match, TRBD2 (6 bases). The CDR3 spans 13 residues. From germline, CDR1 is LNHNV and CDR2 YYDKDF (reference sequence). The V and J ends lost 3 bases and 6 bases respectively, with 12 bases between them. The CDR3 region has the DNA TGTGCCACCAGCAGCGCACCGGGAGCCGAGCAGTACTTC. Translation gives CATSSAPGAEQYF. The complete variable domain, with remaining parts taken from reference TRBV15 and TRBJ2-7, reads DAMVIQNPRYQVTQFGKPVTLSCSQTLNHNVMYWYQQKSSQAPKLLFHYYDKDFNNEADTPDNFQSRRPNTSFCFLDIRSPGLGDTAMYLCATSSAPGAEQYFGPGTRLTVT.

This chain connects TRBV30 to TRBJ1-4; TRBD1 matches at 9 bases. With 6 bases clipped from V and 7 bases from J, the junction kept 6 bases outside the gene matches. This CDR3 region has 13 residues. The germline V gene encodes CDR1 GTSNPN and CDR2 SVGIG (reference sequence). This CDR3 is CACRGTGTEKLFF. Written as DNA, the CDR3 is TGTGCCTGCAGAGGGACAGGGACTGAAAAACTGTTTTTT.

V usage is TRBV27 and J usage is TRBJ2-7; 7 positions match TRBD1. CDR1 and CDR2 from the germline V gene are MNHEY and SMNVEV (reference sequence). The CDR3 is made up of 14 amino acids. The V and J ends lost 0 bases and 3 bases, in that order; junction bases with no gene match: 2. The CDR3 here is CASSLSWTGYEQYF. CDR3 bases: TGTGCCAGCAGTTTATCGTGGACAGGCTACGAGCAGTACTTC.

J is TRBJ1-6 and V is TRBV28, with a tentative D call TRBD1 (6 bases). The CDR3 is made up of 13 amino acids. Trimming removed 4 bases from V and 9 bases from J, with 10 bases in between. Germline V gene lookup returns CDR1 MDHEN and CDR2 SYDVKM. CDR3 protein: CASSSGERSPLHF. The CDR3 DNA follows: TGTGCCAGCAGTTCAGGGGAGCGTTCACCCCTCCACTTT.

This chain connects TRBV6-5 to TRBJ2-7; tentative D call: TRBD2 (5 bases). Germline values: CDR1 MNHEY, CDR2 SVGAGI. Between the trimmed V and J ends, which lost 6 bases and 12 bases, there was a span of 15 bases. This CDR3 contains 11 residues. This chain's CDR3 is CASSPGYLPYF. For the CDR3, the DNA is TGTGCCAGCAGCCCGGGATACCTTCCGTACTTC.

CDR3 DNA: TGCGCCAGCAGCCAAGAAGTTACTACAACTAGCACAGATACGCAGTATTTT. Translating it yields CASSQEVTTTSTDTQYF. The J gene is TRBJ2-3, the V gene TRBV4-1; no clear D. The CDR3 length is 17 residues. Between the trimmed V and J ends, which lost 0 bases and 0 bases, there was a span of 13 bases. Germline CDR1 and CDR2: MGHRA and YSYEKL.

This chain uses TRBV10-3 with TRBJ2-5; 11 nucleotides line up with TRBD1. Germline assignment: CDR1 ENHRY and CDR2 SYGVKD. Trimming cost V 2 bases and J 5 bases; bases outside gene matches: 4. The CDR3 length is 15 residues. The CDR3 spells CAISERGTGGETQYF. The CDR3 DNA follows: TGTGCCATCAGTGAGCGCGGGACAGGGGGTGAGACCCAGTACTTC.

This chain connects TRBV7-9 to TRBJ2-1; 10 bases are shared with TRBD2. With V trimmed by 1 base and J by 6 bases, 6 bases remained unmatched. CDR1 SEHNR and CDR2 FQNEAQ come from the germline V gene (reference sequence). CDR3 size: 16 residues. The CDR3 loop is CASSLERASGGNEQFF. The CDR3 bases are TGTGCCAGCAGCTTAGAAAGGGCTAGCGGGGGCAATGAGCAGTTCTTC.

The chain joins TRBV2 to TRBJ1-1, with TRBD1 identical over 9 bases. Per germline, CDR1 SNHLY and CDR2 FYNNEI. Trimming removed 6 bases from V and 4 bases from J; junction bases left unmatched: 9. The CDR3 totals 15 residues. CDR3: CASRTGGISGTEAFF. The CDR3 bases are TGTGCCAGCAGAACAGGGGGCATATCAGGCACTGAAGCTTTCTTT.

Ten or more counts support this clone. This chain links TRBV7-9 with TRBJ2-7; possibly TRBD1 for D (6 bases). This CDR3 has 13 residues. Trimming left V 5 bases short and J 5 bases short, with 13 bases between. Germline-derived CDR1 and CDR2 are SEHNR and FQNEAQ (reference sequence). The CDR3 DNA is TGTGCCAGCAGCCCTAGGCAGGGGAACGAGCAGTACTTC. It specifies CASSPRQGNEQYF.

This rearrangement joins TRBV18 to TRBJ2-1; 9 bases agree with TRBD1. Germline CDR1 reads KGHSH; CDR2 reads LQKENI. The V gene end was trimmed by 8 bases and the J gene end by 3 bases; junction bases not matched to a gene: 5. This CDR3 spans 14 amino acids. The CDR3 DNA follows: TGTGCCAGCGCGGGACAGGGAAACTACAATGAGCAGTTCTTC. It is translated as CASAGQGNYNEQFF.

The chain couples TRBV6-5 to TRBJ1-5; D remains ambiguous. V lost 5 bases and J 0 bases, leaving 8 bases between the germline ends. CDR3 length equals 14 residues. CDR1 is MNHEY and CDR2 is SVGAGI in the germline V gene. CDR3 residues: CASSPSGSNQPQHF. CDR3 bases: TGTGCCAGCAGTCCCTCGGGTAGCAATCAGCCCCAGCATTTT.

The V and J genes are TRBV9 and TRBJ1-2, with D unclear. Germline V lookup: CDR1 SGDLS, CDR2 YYNGEE. V lost 6 bases to trimming and J lost 8 bases, with 8 bases between them. This CDR3 spans 10 amino acids. The CDR3 sequence: CASKGGGYTF. DNA for the CDR3: TGTGCCAGCAAAGGAGGGGGCTACACCTTC.

This rearrangement joins TRBV5-1 to TRBJ2-3, with TRBD1 as a possible D gene (6 bases). This CDR3 region has 15 residues. Germline V gene sequence: CDR1 SGHRS, CDR2 YFSETQ. Deletions cut 0 bases from V and 3 bases from J, with 11 bases between. The CDR3 reads CASSLAGVMTDTQYF. The CDR3 coding sequence is TGCGCCAGCAGCTTGGCAGGGGTTATGACAGATACGCAGTATTTT.

The V and J genes are TRBV6-1 and TRBJ2-2; 7 nucleotides agree with TRBD1. The V gene's germline CDR1 is MNHNS and CDR2 SASEGT. The J segment lost 5 bases and the V segment lost 6 bases, leaving 9 bases of the junction unmatched. The CDR3 runs to 15 residues. DNA of the CDR3: TGTGCCAGCAGAGAGCGACAGGGTTTGACCGGGGAGCTGTTTTTT. It encodes CASRERQGLTGELFF.

The CDR3 DNA is TGTGCCAGCAGCTTGGCCCGGACTAGCGGGCCCTACAATGAGCAGTTCTTC. Amino acids: CASSLARTSGPYNEQFF. The chain links TRBV5-8 to TRBJ2-1; 11 positions agree with TRBD2. Trimming took 0 bases from V and 2 from J; bases not matched to a gene: 4. CDR3 length: 17 residues. Germline V lookup: CDR1 SGHTS, CDR2 YDEGEE.

The chain has TRBV7-2 and TRBJ2-1; 8 bases agree with TRBD2. The CDR3 is 15 amino acids. The germline V gene has CDR1 SGHTA and CDR2 FQGNSA. The ends lost 0 bases at V and 3 bases at J; junction bases unmatched: 1. The CDR3 coding sequence is TGTGCCAGCAGCTTAGCTAGCGGGGACTACAATGAGCAGTTCTTC. Its translation is CASSLASGDYNEQFF.

The genes are TRBV28 and TRBJ1-2; D uncertain. The germline gives CDR1 MDHEN, CDR2 SYDVKM. Trimming pared 6 bases from V and 5 bases from J, leaving 10 bases between. This CDR3 comprises 12 residues. CDR3 amino acids: CASREQPYGYTF. The CDR3 DNA reads TGTGCCAGCAGGGAACAGCCTTATGGCTACACCTTC.

The chain links TRBV19 to TRBJ2-2; 12 nucleotides align to TRBD2. The V gene end was trimmed by 5 bases and the J gene end by 5 bases; junction bases not matched to a gene: 12. In germline, CDR1 is LNHDA, CDR2 SQIVND (reference sequence). The CDR3 covers 18 residues. The CDR3 DNA sequence: TGTGCCAGTAGTCCCGACCCCCCACTAGCGGGAGGAACCGGGGAGCTGTTTTTT. Translating gives CASSPDPPLAGGTGELFF.